The 10 T cell receptor beta chains reported below all come from one sample, sequenced in a study of T-cell memory formation after mild COVID-19. TCRdb analysed the 5' RACE reads with MiXCR anew, one entry per CDR3 protein. The sample lists about 410,000 distinct CDR3 sequences; about 20% were seen once. Sequencing was performed on PBMCs or a T cell subset sorted from them (not recorded which). The source is a man between 18 and 29 years old who had mild COVID-19 (a few samples of this study predate the infection). Cell type and time point are not known.

The chain has TRBV21-1 and TRBJ1-2; the table's D call, TRBD1, has no DNA check behind it. TRBV21-1 is classified as a pseudogene. The CDR3 length is 14 residues. CDR3 amino acids: CASPPRTRARGYTF. The CDR3 DNA reads TGTGCCAGCCCCCCACGGACCCGGGCGCGGGGCTACACCTTC.

J is TRBJ1-2 and V is TRBV4-3; D gene uncertain. This CDR3 has 13 amino acids. The germline V gene has CDR1 LGHNA and CDR2 YSLEER. The ends were cut back, 0 bases at V and 4 bases at J, with 6 bases in the middle. CDR3 amino acids: CASSQDPGYGYTF. The CDR3 DNA is TGCGCCAGCAGCCAAGATCCAGGCTATGGCTACACCTTC.

This clonotype was observed a handful of times. The chain is built from TRBV29-1 and TRBJ2-7, with a possible D match to TRBD1 (6 bases). Trimming pared 0 bases from V and 6 bases from J, leaving 12 bases between. Germline V gene lookup returns CDR1 SQVTM and CDR2 ANQGSEA. The CDR3 has 13 residues. In DNA, the CDR3 is TGCAGCGTTGAAGAGGTCGTAGGGGGCGAGCAGTACTTC. It is translated as CSVEEVVGGEQYF.

The CDR3 spells CASRPRTENTEAFF. The CDR3 DNA follows: TGTGCCAGCCGCCCCCGAACGGAGAACACTGAAGCTTTCTTT. The gene calls are TRBV12-3 or TRBV12-4 and TRBJ1-1; D ambiguous. The CDR3 extends over 14 amino acids. Between the trimmed V and J ends, which lost 8 bases and 1 base, there was a span of 14 bases.

The rearrangement joins TRBV7-2 to TRBJ2-3; D unclear. V was pared by 0 bases and J by 5 bases, with 6 bases between. The CDR3 is 13 amino acids. CDR1 is SGHTA, CDR2 FQGNSA, per germline. CDR3 sequence (DNA): TGTGCCAGCAGCTTAGCCGAAGTAGATACGCAGTATTTT. Residues: CASSLAEVDTQYF.

At least ten counts were recorded for this clonotype. V usage is TRBV18 and J usage is TRBJ2-1; D not resolved. The CDR3 is made up of 12 amino acids. Germline CDR1 KGHSH, CDR2 LQKENI. Trimming stripped 8 bases from V and 3 bases from J, with 8 bases between. CDR3 bases: TGTGCCAGCAGTCCAGGCTACAATGAGCAGTTCTTC. Translation: CASSPGYNEQFF.

The CDR3, as DNA: TGTGCCAGCGGGGCGGAAGCCATCTACGAGCAGTACTTC. It codes for CASGAEAIYEQYF. The chain carries TRBV12-3 or TRBV12-4 and TRBJ2-7, with D perhaps matching TRBD1 (5 bases). V was pared by 8 bases and J by 3 bases, with 14 bases between. There are 13 residues in the CDR3.

The V gene is TRBV4-3, the J gene TRBJ1-1, with D perhaps TRBD1 (5 bases). Between the trimmed V and J ends, which lost 0 bases and 5 bases, there was a span of 13 bases. The germline gives CDR1 LGHNA, CDR2 YSLEER. This CDR3 region has 15 residues. The CDR3 loop reads CASSQDYLGETEAFF. DNA for the CDR3: TGCGCCAGCAGCCAAGATTACTTAGGGGAAACTGAAGCTTTCTTT.

The chain joins TRBV11-2 to TRBJ2-3; a possible D gene is TRBD1 (7 bases). Germline values: CDR1 SGHAT, CDR2 FQNNGV. V was clipped by 2 bases and J by 4 bases, with 13 bases between them. The CDR3 length is 15 residues. Here the CDR3 reads CASSLITGEADTQYF. The CDR3 nucleotides are TGTGCCAGCAGCTTAATTACAGGGGAGGCAGATACGCAGTATTTT.

This clonotype was counted only a few times. The genes are TRBV7-2 and TRBJ1-6, with D possibly TRBD1 on 5 matching bases. V lost 5 bases and J lost 6, with 17 bases in between. The CDR3 runs 16 residues. The germline V gene encodes CDR1 SGHTA and CDR2 FQGNSA. The CDR3 region has the DNA TGTGCCAGCAGCCCGACCGGGACGGCGCTTAATTCACCCCTCCACTTT. Translating it yields CASSPTGTALNSPLHF.